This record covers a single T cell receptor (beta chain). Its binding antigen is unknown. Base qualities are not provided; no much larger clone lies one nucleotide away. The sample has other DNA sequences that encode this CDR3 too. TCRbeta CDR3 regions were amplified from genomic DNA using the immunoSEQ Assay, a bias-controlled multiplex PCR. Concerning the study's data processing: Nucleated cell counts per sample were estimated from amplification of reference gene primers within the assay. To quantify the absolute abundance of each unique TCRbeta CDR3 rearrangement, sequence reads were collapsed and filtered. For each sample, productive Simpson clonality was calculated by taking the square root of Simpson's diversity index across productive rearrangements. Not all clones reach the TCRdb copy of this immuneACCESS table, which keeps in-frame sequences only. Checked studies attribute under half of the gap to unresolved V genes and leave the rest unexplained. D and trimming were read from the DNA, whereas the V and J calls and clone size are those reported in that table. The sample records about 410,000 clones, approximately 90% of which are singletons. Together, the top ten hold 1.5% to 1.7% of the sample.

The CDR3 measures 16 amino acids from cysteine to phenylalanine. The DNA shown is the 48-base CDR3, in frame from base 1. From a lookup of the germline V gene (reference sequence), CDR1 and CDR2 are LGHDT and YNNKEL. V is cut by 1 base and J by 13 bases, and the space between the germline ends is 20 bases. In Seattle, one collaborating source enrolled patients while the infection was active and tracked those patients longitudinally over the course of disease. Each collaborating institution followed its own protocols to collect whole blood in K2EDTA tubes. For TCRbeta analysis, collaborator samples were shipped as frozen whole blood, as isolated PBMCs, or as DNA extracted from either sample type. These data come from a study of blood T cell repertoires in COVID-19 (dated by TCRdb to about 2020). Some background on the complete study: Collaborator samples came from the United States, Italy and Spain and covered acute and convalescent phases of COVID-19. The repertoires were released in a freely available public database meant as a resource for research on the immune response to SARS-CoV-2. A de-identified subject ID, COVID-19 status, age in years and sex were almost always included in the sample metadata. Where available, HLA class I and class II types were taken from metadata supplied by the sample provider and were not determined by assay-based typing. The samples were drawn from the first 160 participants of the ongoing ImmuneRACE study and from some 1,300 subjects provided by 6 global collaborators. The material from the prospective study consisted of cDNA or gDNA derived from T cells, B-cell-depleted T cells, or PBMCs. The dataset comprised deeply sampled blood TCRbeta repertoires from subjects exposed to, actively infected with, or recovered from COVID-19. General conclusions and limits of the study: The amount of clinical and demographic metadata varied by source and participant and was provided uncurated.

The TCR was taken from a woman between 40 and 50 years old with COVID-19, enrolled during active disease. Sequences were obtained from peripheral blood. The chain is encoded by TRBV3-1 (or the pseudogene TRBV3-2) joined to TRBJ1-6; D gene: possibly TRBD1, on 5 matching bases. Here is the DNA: TGTGCCAGCAGCCAAGTCGCTACAGGCGTCGGTTCGCCCCTCCACTTT. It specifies CASSQVATGVGSPLHF.